The 22 T cell receptor beta chains below all came from one sample that was sequenced in a study of T cells after yellow fever vaccination. TCRdb re-analysed the 5' RACE reads in MiXCR, keeping a single row per CDR3 protein. The sample consists of 300,000 or so distinct CDR3 sequences, roughly 8.4% of them appearing once. The sequencing used PBMCs, collected approximately 47 days after the first yellow fever vaccination. These receptors came from a man between 18 and 35 years old who received the YFV17D yellow fever vaccine.

CDR3 sequence (DNA): TGTGCCAGCTCACCACCGGGAGCGGCAGGGGGTAATCAGCCCCAGCATTTT. Its protein is CASSPPGAAGGNQPQHF. The V call is TRBV18, the J call TRBJ1-5; 7 bases agree with TRBD1. Germline V lookup: CDR1 KGHSH, CDR2 LQKENI. V trimming: 0 bases; J trimming: 4 bases; junction bases outside the gene matches: 9. This CDR3 region has 17 residues.

This clonotype turned up a few times. The chain carries TRBV7-2 and TRBJ1-2; 8 bases fit TRBD1. The CDR3 spans 15 residues. Germline values: CDR1 SGHTA, CDR2 FQGNSA. J gave up 4 bases and V 3 bases, and 7 bases lay outside the gene matches. Here the CDR3 DNA reads TGTGCCAGCAGCTTGGACAGGGATCTCGGCTATGGCTACACCTTC. It is translated as CASSLDRDLGYGYTF.

This chain connects TRBV20-1 to TRBJ1-5; perhaps TRBD1 as D (5 bases). The CDR3 has 15 residues. V was pared by 6 bases and J by 1 base, with 16 bases between. The germline CDR1 and CDR2 sequences are DFQATT and SNEGSKA (reference sequence). The CDR3, as DNA: TGCAGTGCCGTACTTACAGGCCTCAGCAATCAGCCCCAGCATTTT. Translated, it gives CSAVLTGLSNQPQHF.

The gene calls are TRBV4-3 and TRBJ2-3; possible D gene TRBD2, 6 bases. Trimming left V 1 base short and J 6 bases short, with 17 bases between. The CDR3 consists of 16 residues. Germline assignment: CDR1 LGHNA and CDR2 YSLEER. The CDR3 is CASSQGTGAGIDTQYF. CDR3 sequence (DNA): TGCGCCAGCAGCCAAGGGACGGGAGCAGGGATCGATACGCAGTATTTT.

The rearrangement links TRBV5-1 to TRBJ2-5; D not certain. This CDR3 is 13 amino acids long. Germline CDR1 is SGHRS and CDR2 is YFSETQ. V was trimmed by 1 base and J by 4 bases, leaving 8 bases between them. The CDR3 DNA is TGCGCCAGCAGCTTGAGGCTACCAGAGACCCAGTACTTC. Translating it yields CASSLRLPETQYF.

This clonotype has only a few counts. The V gene is TRBV28, the J gene TRBJ1-2, with D uncertain. This CDR3 region has 12 residues. Germline CDR1 MDHEN, CDR2 SYDVKM. Trimming stripped 5 bases from V and 8 bases from J, with 12 bases between. CDR3 sequence reads: CASSKTGRGYTF. CDR3 coding DNA: TGTGCCAGCAGTAAGACCGGTCGGGGCTACACCTTC.

The chain couples TRBV9 to TRBJ2-3; D is perhaps TRBD1 or TRBD2 (5 bases each). The CDR3 is made up of 16 amino acids. Trimming shortened V by 3 bases and J by 5 bases, and 19 bases separated the two germline ends. Germline assignment: CDR1 SGDLS and CDR2 YYNGEE. CDR3 in amino acids: CASSAAVEGHGDTQYF. The CDR3 region has the DNA TGTGCCAGCAGCGCTGCAGTTGAGGGGCACGGAGATACGCAGTATTTT.

The V and J genes are TRBV5-1 and TRBJ2-3; 8 bases are a match to TRBD1. The CDR3 has 14 residues. From germline, CDR1 is SGHRS and CDR2 YFSETQ. Trimming cost V 4 bases and J 4 bases; bases outside gene matches: 5. The CDR3 region is CASSRTGGPDTQYF. The CDR3 DNA is TGCGCCAGCAGCCGTACAGGGGGACCAGATACGCAGTATTTT.

The J gene is TRBJ2-3, the V gene TRBV4-1, with a tentative D call TRBD2 (6 bases). The CDR3 extends over 17 amino acids. Germline loops: CDR1 MGHRA, CDR2 YSYEKL. V gave up 4 bases and J gave up 4 bases, with 21 bases separating them. CDR3 sequence (DNA): TGCGCCAGCAGCCGCCAATTGGGACTCCCTGAGGCAGATACGCAGTATTTT. It yields the protein CASSRQLGLPEADTQYF.

This clonotype was recorded a few times. The chain combines TRBV20-1 with TRBJ1-2; the match to TRBD1 covers 7 bases. This CDR3 has 13 amino acids. V gave up 6 bases and J gave up 3 bases; unmatched junction bases: 7. Per germline, CDR1 DFQATT and CDR2 SNEGSKA (reference sequence). For the CDR3, the DNA is TGCAGTGCCGAGCAGGGGGAGGACTATGGCTACACCTTC. Amino acids: CSAEQGEDYGYTF.

This clonotype showed up just a few times. V and J are TRBV6-5 and TRBJ1-2; D not resolved. The CDR3 sequence is 13 residues long. The germline CDR1 and CDR2 sequences are MNHEY and SVGAGI. Trimming shortened V by 4 bases and J by 7 bases, and 13 bases separated the two germline ends. CDR3 bases: TGTGCCAGCAGTTCTGCGTGGCGAGGTGGCTACACCTTC. Protein: CASSSAWRGGYTF.

The chain employs TRBV6-1 and TRBJ2-7; 11 nucleotides align to TRBD1. V gave up 4 bases and J gave up 9 bases; unmatched junction bases: 5. CDR1 and CDR2 from the germline V gene are MNHNS and SASEGT. The CDR3 has 13 residues. The chain's CDR3 is CASSGGTGGRQYV. As DNA, the CDR3 is TGTGCCAGCAGTGGGGGGACAGGGGGTCGGCAGTACGTC.

This clonotype was picked up many times. V is TRBV5-1 and J is TRBJ1-1; perhaps TRBD1 as D (5 bases). This CDR3 comprises 14 residues. From germline, CDR1 is SGHRS and CDR2 YFSETQ. The V end was cut by 0 bases, the J end by 3 bases, with 9 bases between. CDR3 region: CASSLEGKDTEAFF. The CDR3 DNA sequence: TGCGCCAGCAGCTTGGAGGGGAAGGACACTGAAGCTTTCTTT.

V usage is TRBV6-5 and J usage is TRBJ2-5, with 7 bases identical to TRBD1. From germline, CDR1 is MNHEY and CDR2 SVGAGI. V was clipped by 2 bases and J by 4 bases; unmatched bases: 7. The CDR3 spans 15 residues. The chain's CDR3 is CASSYRQGKGETQYF. The CDR3 coding sequence is TGTGCCAGCAGTTACCGACAGGGCAAGGGAGAGACCCAGTACTTC.

This chain uses TRBV10-3 with TRBJ2-5; the D call may be TRBD1 or TRBD2 (5 bases each). Trimming shortened V by 8 bases and J by 5 bases, and 15 bases separated the two germline ends. CDR1 is ENHRY, CDR2 SYGVKD, per germline. CDR3 size: 13 residues. CDR3 loop: CAIGDGSRETQYF. The CDR3, as DNA: TGTGCCATCGGGGACGGCAGTCGCGAGACCCAGTACTTC.

This chain joins TRBV12-3 or TRBV12-4 and TRBJ2-7, with 10 bases lining up with TRBD2. The V and J ends lost 7 bases and 6 bases, in that order; junction bases with no gene match: 9. The CDR3 sequence is 14 residues long. Written as DNA, the CDR3 is TGTGCCAGCAATAGCGGGGGGCCCCGCGGCGAGCAGTACTTC. Encoded protein: CASNSGGPRGEQYF.

The chain joins TRBV7-2 to TRBJ2-3; 9 bases match TRBD2. The CDR3 totals 13 residues. Germline loops: CDR1 SGHTA, CDR2 FQGNSA. The V segment lost 8 bases and the J segment 2 bases; nucleotides outside the gene matches: 2. The CDR3 DNA is TGTGCCAGCGGCGGGGGGGACACAGATACGCAGTATTTT. Its protein is CASGGGDTDTQYF.

The table lists this clonotype with a few counts. The chain uses TRBV20-1 and TRBJ2-7; D gene ambiguous. Germline assignment: CDR1 DFQATT and CDR2 SNEGSKA (reference sequence). V gave up 4 bases and J gave up 6 bases, with 16 bases separating them. The CDR3 is made up of 13 amino acids. The CDR3 nucleotides are TGCAGTGCTATCGGTCTGGTGAGCAGCGAGCAGTACGTC. Amino acid sequence: CSAIGLVSSEQYV.

This clonotype was detected a few times. The gene calls are TRBV7-2 and TRBJ2-1; 13 bases fit TRBD2. The CDR3 is made up of 17 amino acids. Trimming at V came to 3 bases and at J to 1 base, leaving 3 bases not matched to a gene. CDR1 SGHTA and CDR2 FQGNSA come from the germline V gene. CDR3 protein: CASSLRLAGGSYNEQFF. CDR3 DNA sequence: TGTGCCAGCAGCTTGCGACTAGCGGGGGGTTCCTACAATGAGCAGTTCTTC. Full variable domain (missing parts from reference TRBV7-2 and TRBJ2-1): GAGVSQSPSNKVTEKGKDVELRCDPISGHTALYWYRQSLGQGLEFLIYFQGNSAPDKSGLPSDRFSAERTGGSVSTLTIQRTQQEDSAVYLCASSLRLAGGSYNEQFFGPGTRLTVL.

This clonotype was recorded a few times. This sequence joins TRBV7-2 and TRBJ2-5, with 8 bases fitting TRBD2. V lost 10 bases, J lost 1 base, and 11 bases stayed unmatched. The CDR3 is 15 residues long. From germline, CDR1 is SGHTA and CDR2 FQGNSA. For the CDR3, the DNA is TGTGCCACCTCACTAGAACTAGCGGTCCAAGAGACCCAGTACTTC. Protein: CATSLELAVQETQYF.

The genes are TRBV6-5 and TRBJ1-5; the D gene is possibly TRBD1 (6 bases). The germline gives CDR1 MNHEY, CDR2 SVGAGI. V lost 2 bases and J 5 bases, leaving 16 bases between the germline ends. The CDR3 consists of 16 residues. This CDR3 reads CASSYGGRGLDQPQHF. In DNA, the CDR3 is TGTGCCAGCAGTTACGGCGGCAGGGGCCTGGATCAGCCCCAGCATTTT.

The genes are TRBV5-4 and TRBJ2-4, with 7 bases lining up with TRBD2. V lost 4 bases, J lost 0 bases, and 4 bases stayed unmatched. Looked up from germline, CDR1 is SGHNT and CDR2 is YYREEE (reference sequence). This CDR3 comprises 15 residues. The chain's CDR3 is CASSGGGLAKNIQYF. CDR3 nucleotide sequence: TGTGCCAGCAGCGGGGGGGGGTTAGCCAAAAACATTCAGTACTTC.